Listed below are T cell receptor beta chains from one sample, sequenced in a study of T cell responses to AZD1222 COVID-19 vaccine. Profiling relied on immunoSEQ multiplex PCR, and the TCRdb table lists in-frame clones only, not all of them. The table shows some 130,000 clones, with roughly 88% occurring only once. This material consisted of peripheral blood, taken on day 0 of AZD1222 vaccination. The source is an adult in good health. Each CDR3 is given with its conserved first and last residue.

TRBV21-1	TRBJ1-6	CASSISGQGEAGSPLHF
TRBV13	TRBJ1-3	CASSLRRSEGNTIYF
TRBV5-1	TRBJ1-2	CASSLGGQGYGYTF
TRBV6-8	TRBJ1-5	CASSYHRYQPQHF
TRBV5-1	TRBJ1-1	CASSGPRPDSLNTEAFF
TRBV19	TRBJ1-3	CASTPTGSGNTIYF
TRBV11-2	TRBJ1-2	CASSLVQGRGYTF
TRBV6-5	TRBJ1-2	CASPPWQGGGYTF
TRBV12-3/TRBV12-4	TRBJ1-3	CASSLVRGNTIYF
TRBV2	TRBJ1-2	CASSLIQGAIDGYTF
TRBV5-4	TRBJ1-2	CASSLIGQIDGYTF
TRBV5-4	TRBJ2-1	CASSLSTSGGIQFF
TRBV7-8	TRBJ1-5	CASSLAGQAVQPQHF
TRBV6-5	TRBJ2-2	CASGVRLSNTGELFF
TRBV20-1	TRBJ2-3	CSASTTPQGRTDTQYF
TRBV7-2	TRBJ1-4	CASSAYGDNEKLFF
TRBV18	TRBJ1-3	CASSPVGQAGNTIYF
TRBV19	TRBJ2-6	CASRSRVGMSGANVLTF
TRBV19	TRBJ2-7	CASSLRVWGANYEQYF
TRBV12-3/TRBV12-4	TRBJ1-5	CASSRQSNQPQHF
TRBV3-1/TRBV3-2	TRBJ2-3	CASSQKGGGATDTQYF
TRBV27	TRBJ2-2	CASSFPGTGELFF
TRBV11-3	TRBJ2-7	CASSLDSGTEQYF
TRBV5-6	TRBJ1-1	CASSLVLGVTSSAEAFF
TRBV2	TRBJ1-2	CASSGRENNYGYTF